The 24 T cell receptor beta chains presented below share a single source sample, sequenced in a study of control samples from healthy donors and cancer patients. TCRdb's copy holds only in-frame clones and misses some; the assay was immunoSEQ multiplex PCR. The table records approximately 82,000 clones, approximately 87% of them present only once. The sample taken for sequencing was blood. Every receptor here comes from a man aged 50 to 60 in good health.

V gene TRBV9 combines with J gene TRBJ2-2; D might be TRBD2 (6 bases). V was cut by 0 bases and J by 0 bases, with 9 bases left in between. This CDR3 region has 16 residues. CDR1 is SGDLS, CDR2 YYNGEE, per germline. DNA for the CDR3: TGTGCCAGCAGCGTAGGGCGGGGTCCGAACACCGGGGAGCTGTTTTTT. Amino acids: CASSVGRGPNTGELFF.

V and J are TRBV3-1 (or the pseudogene TRBV3-2) and TRBJ2-7; D possibly corresponds to TRBD2 (5 bases). CDR3 size: 14 residues. Germline-derived CDR1 and CDR2 are LGHDT and YNNKEL (reference sequence). V gave up 3 bases and J gave up 3 bases, with 12 bases separating them. The CDR3 is CASSHPGSRYEQYF. The CDR3 bases are TGTGCCAGCAGCCACCCTGGGAGTCGCTACGAGCAGTACTTC.

Note on this clone: At one end the junction does not follow the germline gene, possibly because of a read error. The J gene is TRBJ1-1, the V gene TRBV5-1; TRBD1 matches at 8 bases. This CDR3 has 14 residues. Germline assignment: CDR1 SGHRS and CDR2 YFSETQ. Written as DNA, the CDR3 is TGCGCCAGCAGTTTGGACAGGGCGGACACTGAAGCTTTCTTT. This encodes CASSLDRADTEAFF.

The gene calls are TRBV4-1 and TRBJ2-1, with 8 positions matching TRBD2. V lost 1 base and J lost 1; bases outside the gene matches: 3. The CDR3 runs to 16 residues. Germline values: CDR1 MGHRA, CDR2 YSYEKL. For the CDR3, the DNA is TGCGCCAGCAGCCAAGTGGGCGGGAGGTCCTACAATGAGCAGTTCTTC. Amino acid sequence: CASSQVGGRSYNEQFF.

This clone was seen a single time. The chain links TRBV5-1 to TRBJ1-2; D is ambiguous. Germline CDR1 reads SGHRS; CDR2 reads YFSETQ. The CDR3 has 13 amino acids. Trimming took off 0 bases at V and 4 bases at J, with 7 bases between the two ends. CDR3 residues: CASSLDPLYGYTF. The CDR3 DNA reads as TGCGCCAGCAGCTTGGATCCTCTCTATGGCTACACCTTC.

The chain combines TRBV11-1 with TRBJ2-7; perhaps TRBD1 as D (5 bases). Germline values: CDR1 SGHAT, CDR2 FQDESV (reference sequence). With 2 bases removed from V and 5 bases from J, the gap between germline ends came to 10 bases. CDR3 length: 13 amino acids. In nucleotides, the CDR3 is TGTGCCAGCAGCTTAAGAACAGGACACGAGCAGTACTTC. It specifies CASSLRTGHEQYF.

The chain uses TRBV27 and TRBJ1-6; TRBD1 might be the D (5 bases). V was trimmed by 0 bases and J by 14 bases, leaving 20 bases between them. Germline CDR1 MNHEY, CDR2 SMNVEV (reference sequence). This CDR3 contains 16 residues. The CDR3 nucleotides are TGTGCCAGCAGTTTATCACCGGGAACAGGCCTACAGACCCTCCACTTT. It codes for CASSLSPGTGLQTLHF.

The V and J genes are TRBV3-1 (or the pseudogene TRBV3-2) and TRBJ1-2, with D unresolved. The V and J ends lost 1 base and 3 bases respectively, with 9 bases between them. CDR3 size: 14 residues. Germline loops: CDR1 LGHDT, CDR2 YNNKEL (reference sequence). CDR3 coding DNA: TGTGCCAGCAGCCAAGCAACGTGGGACTATGGCTACACCTTC. It is translated as CASSQATWDYGYTF.

The table lists this clone with a few counts. This chain joins TRBV9 and TRBJ1-2, with 8 nucleotides matching TRBD1. The junction had 13 bases not matched to a gene; V was cut back by 0 bases and J by 6 bases. CDR3 size: 17 residues. Germline assignment: CDR1 SGDLS and CDR2 YYNGEE. This CDR3 is CASSVAPTPDRDHGYTF. The CDR3 DNA follows: TGTGCCAGCAGCGTAGCCCCCACCCCGGACAGGGATCATGGCTACACCTTC.

V usage is TRBV12-3 or TRBV12-4 and J usage is TRBJ1-2; no definite D call. V gave up 6 bases and J gave up 8 bases, with 10 bases separating them. CDR3 length: 11 residues. The CDR3 spells CASSRLGGYTF. CDR3 sequence (DNA): TGTGCCAGCAGCCGTCTGGGAGGCTACACCTTC.

This chain links TRBV2 with TRBJ1-2; 9 bases map to TRBD1. This CDR3 is built from 14 residues. CDR1 and CDR2 (germline): SNHLY, FYNNEI. V was pared by 4 bases and J by 4 bases, with 4 bases of the junction left unmatched. The CDR3 reads CASSGMTGGYGYTF. Here the CDR3 DNA reads TGTGCCAGCAGTGGGATGACAGGGGGCTATGGCTACACCTTC.

V gene TRBV19 combines with J gene TRBJ2-3, with TRBD1 as a possible D gene (5 bases). Germline CDR1 LNHDA, CDR2 SQIVND (reference sequence). Trimming stripped 5 bases from V and 0 bases from J, with 15 bases between. This CDR3 has 16 amino acids. CDR3 protein: CASSLTEGLSTDTQYF. The CDR3 DNA reads as TGTGCCAGTAGTCTGACAGAAGGCCTTAGCACAGATACGCAGTATTTT.

The rearrangement links TRBV6-5 to TRBJ1-3, with a weak D call TRBD1 (5 bases). This CDR3 spans 14 amino acids. Germline-derived CDR1 and CDR2 are MNHEY and SVGAGI. V dropped 6 bases and J dropped 4 bases, with 13 bases sitting between them. The chain's CDR3 is CASRVRVSGNTIYF. CDR3 DNA: TGTGCCAGCAGGGTCAGGGTATCCGGAAACACCATATATTTT.

V and J are TRBV5-1 and TRBJ1-1; D unresolved. CDR1 is SGHRS and CDR2 is YFSETQ in the germline V gene. CDR3 length equals 15 residues. Trimming removed 0 bases from V and 1 base from J, with 10 bases in between. CDR3 loop: CASSLEGLPNTEAFF. The CDR3 bases are TGCGCCAGCAGCTTGGAAGGGTTACCGAACACTGAAGCTTTCTTT.

The V and J genes are TRBV4-2 and TRBJ1-2; 8 nucleotides align to TRBD1. J was trimmed by 8 bases and V by 4 bases; bases with no gene match: 3. The CDR3 totals 12 residues. The germline V gene has CDR1 LGHNA and CDR2 YNFKEQ. The CDR3 nucleotides read TGTGCCAGCAGCCCGGACAGGGTGGGCTACACCTTC. Residues: CASSPDRVGYTF.

Only a few counts were recorded for this clone. The CDR3 loop reads CASSLYGDSYVGSPLHF. Here the CDR3 DNA reads TGTGCCAGCAGCCTTTACGGAGACTCCTACGTCGGGTCACCCCTCCACTTT. V and J are TRBV27 and TRBJ1-6, with D unclear. Germline V gene sequence: CDR1 MNHEY, CDR2 SMNVEV (reference sequence). The CDR3 spans 17 residues. The germline V and J ends were trimmed by 6 bases and 10 bases, with 25 bases remaining between them.

The chain joins TRBV6-4 to TRBJ2-3, with D possibly called TRBD1 or TRBD2 (6 bases each). The CDR3 length is 13 residues. V dropped 2 bases and J dropped 12 bases, with 15 bases sitting between them. CDR1 MRHNA and CDR2 SNTAGT come from the germline V gene. CDR3 in DNA: TGTGCCAGCAGTGACGTAAGGGGGGCCCTCCAGTATTTT. This codes for CASSDVRGALQYF.

The rearrangement joins TRBV6-2 or TRBV6-3 to TRBJ1-2; 9 nucleotides align to TRBD1. V shed 7 bases and J 5 bases; nucleotides not matched to a gene: 8. CDR1 and CDR2 (germline): MNHEY, SVGEGT. This CDR3 is built from 14 residues. CDR3 protein: CASIPTGGRYGYTF. The CDR3 bases are TGTGCCAGCATCCCGACAGGGGGAAGATATGGCTACACCTTC.

This clone has a single count. The chain couples TRBV10-1 to TRBJ1-5, with TRBD1 matching 8 bases. Germline trimming cut 6 bases from V and 9 bases from J; bases unmatched to any gene: 4. This CDR3 spans 12 amino acids. Per the germline V gene, CDR1 is WNHNN and CDR2 is SYGVQD (reference sequence). The CDR3 DNA reads TGCGCCAGCAGCGGACAGGGAGGGCCCCAGCATTTT. This gives the protein CASSGQGGPQHF.

The CDR3 region is CASRPGTGVNTIYF. CDR3 sequence (DNA): TGTGCCAGTAGGCCCGGGACAGGGGTGAACACCATATATTTT. The V and J genes are TRBV19 and TRBJ1-3; 10 bases are a match to TRBD1. The V gene's germline CDR1 is LNHDA and CDR2 SQIVND (reference sequence). Trimming removed 6 bases from V and 7 bases from J; junction bases left unmatched: 6. This CDR3 contains 14 residues.

The chain employs TRBV10-3 and TRBJ2-7; D is unclear. This CDR3 is built from 11 residues. CDR1 and CDR2 (germline): ENHRY, SYGVKD. The V end lost 1 base, the J end lost 6 bases, and 4 bases lay between the germline ends. The CDR3 coding sequence is TGTGCCATCAGTGAGTTAGGCGAGCAGTACTTC. It translates to CAISELGEQYF.

The rearrangement links TRBV7-9 to TRBJ2-5; TRBD1 agrees at 7 bases. After removal of 0 bases from V and 5 bases from J, the junction contained 9 bases not matched to a gene. This CDR3 region has 16 residues. Germline V gene sequence: CDR1 SEHNR, CDR2 FQNEAQ (reference sequence). The CDR3 DNA follows: TGTGCCAGCAGCTTAGCGGATACAGGGGATCGCGAGACCCAGTACTTC. Translation: CASSLADTGDRETQYF.

In this sample, this clone turned up once. The chain recombines TRBV19 with TRBJ2-1; 7 nucleotides agree with TRBD2. CDR1 LNHDA and CDR2 SQIVND come from the germline V gene (reference sequence). Trimming cost V 8 bases and J 15 bases; bases outside gene matches: 16. The CDR3 is 13 amino acids. The CDR3 coding sequence is TGTGCCAGTGCTGGACTAGGGAAAATAGGGTGGTTCTTC. Translating it yields CASAGLGKIGWFF. The entire variable domain, with the rest obtained from reference TRBV19 and TRBJ2-1, is as follows: DGGITQSPKYLFRKEGQNVTLSCEQNLNHDAMYWYRQDPGQGLRLIYYSQIVNDFQKGDIAEGYSVSREKKESFPLTVTSAQKNPTAFYLCASAGLGKIGWFFGPGTRLTVL.

This chain uses TRBV24-1 with TRBJ2-1; 9 bases line up with TRBD1. CDR1 KGHDR and CDR2 SFDVKD come from the germline V gene. This CDR3 comprises 15 residues. J was trimmed by 7 bases and V by 2 bases; bases with no gene match: 5. The CDR3 bases are TGTGCCACCAGTGATTCTTCCGGGACAGGGAATGAGCAGTTCTTC. Its protein is CATSDSSGTGNEQFF.